These T cell receptor beta chains were read from a single sample in a study of CD8+CD57+ T cells in acquired aplastic anemia. TCRdb reprocessed the reads via MiXCR and lists one record per CDR3 protein. The data contain about 180,000 distinct CDR3 sequences, less than 60% of them seen just once; the ten biggest clones take up more than 1.5%. The source material was sorted CD4+, CD8+, or CD8+CD57+ T cells (not recorded which) from PBMCs. The receptors were sampled from a human donor with aplastic anemia. Each CDR3 is given with its conserved first and last residue. The order of the fields is J gene, D gene, clone size, V gene, CDR3 DNA, CDR3 protein. D genes are given only for firm matches. The listing skips clone size in some rows; elsewhere it reads once, few, many or a size class.

J: TRBJ2-7
D: TRBD1
size: -
V: TRBV20-1
DNA: TGCAGTGCTAGGGATTCCGGGACAGCGTCTTCGGCTCCATACGAGCAGTACTTC
CDR3: CSARDSGTASSAPYEQYF

J: TRBJ1-1
D: -
size: many
V: TRBV12-3/TRBV12-4
DNA: TGTGCCAGCAGTTTCCCGGGGGTCCAAGCTTTCTTT
CDR3: CASSFPGVQAFF

J: TRBJ1-1
D: TRBD1
size: many
V: TRBV19
DNA: TGTGCCAGTAGTATACAGGGGGGGCTTTTGAACACTGAAGCTTTCTTT
CDR3: CASSIQGGLLNTEAFF

J: TRBJ2-7
D: -
size: once
V: TRBV11-1
DNA: TGTGCCAGCAGCTCGTCCCTGTTTCGAGGGTTTTGCTTCGAGCAGTACTTC
CDR3: CASSSSLFRGFCFEQYF

J: TRBJ1-2
D: -
size: once
V: TRBV19
DNA: TGTGCCACTCAGGCAGGGGTGGATGGCTACACCTTC
CDR3: CATQAGVDGYTF

J: TRBJ2-2
D: -
size: few
V: TRBV15
DNA: TGTGCCACCAGCAGAGTTCGGGACGGGGAGCTGTTTTTT
CDR3: CATSRVRDGELFF

J: TRBJ2-1
D: -
size: -
V: TRBV4-3
DNA: TGCGCCAGCAGCCAGAACAGGGGAGGGGGAATCCCCTACAATGAGCAGTTCTTC
CDR3: CASSQNRGGGIPYNEQFF

J: TRBJ2-3
D: -
size: -
V: TRBV5-1
DNA: TGCGCCGGCAGCTTGGGCCATCGCACAGATACGCAGTATTTT
CDR3: CAGSLGHRTDTQYF

J: TRBJ1-5
D: -
size: many
V: TRBV29-1
DNA: TGCAGCGTTGCACAGGGTTTTAATCAGCCCCAGCATTTT
CDR3: CSVAQGFNQPQHF

J: TRBJ1-5
D: -
size: few
V: TRBV28
DNA: TGTGCCAGCAGCCTAACCCTGGCCCATCAGCCCCAGCATTTT
CDR3: CASSLTLAHQPQHF

J: TRBJ1-1
D: -
size: few
V: TRBV19
DNA: TGTGCCAGTAGCCACCTCGGTGGGGGCACTGAAGCTTTCTTT
CDR3: CASSHLGGGTEAFF

J: TRBJ1-2
D: -
size: -
V: TRBV12-3/TRBV12-4
DNA: TGTGCCAGCAGACCCGGGGGGGACTATGGCTACACCTTC
CDR3: CASRPGGDYGYTF

J: TRBJ2-1
D: -
size: -
V: TRBV7-2
DNA: TGTGCCAGCAGCTTAGCGACCCCAGGGGATCCCCCCTACAATGAGCAGTTCTTC
CDR3: CASSLATPGDPPYNEQFF

J: TRBJ2-7
D: TRBD2
size: -
V: TRBV29-1
DNA: TGCAGCGGACTAGCCCCGAGCTCCGAGCAGTACTTC
CDR3: CSGLAPSSEQYF

J: TRBJ2-3
D: -
size: many
V: TRBV7-2
DNA: TGTGCCAGCAGCGACAGACTTAGCACAGATACGCAGTATTTT
CDR3: CASSDRLSTDTQYF

J: TRBJ2-5
D: TRBD2
size: -
V: TRBV7-9
DNA: TGTGCCAGCAGCTCTACCTGGGAGGGGCAGTACTTC
CDR3: CASSSTWEGQYF

J: TRBJ2-7
D: TRBD1
size: -
V: TRBV19
DNA: TGTGCCAGTAGTATAGTGTCGGGACAGGGTTACGAGCAGTACTTC
CDR3: CASSIVSGQGYEQYF

J: TRBJ2-1
D: -
size: -
V: TRBV24-1
DNA: TGTGCCACCAGTGATGCATCAGGCCGGAGGAGCTCCTACAATGAGCAGTTCTTC
CDR3: CATSDASGRRSSYNEQFF

J: TRBJ2-5
D: -
size: -
V: TRBV12-3/TRBV12-4
DNA: TGTGCCAGCAGCGGGGACATGGTTCCGTACTTC
CDR3: CASSGDMVPYF

J: TRBJ2-1
D: TRBD2
size: -
V: TRBV7-8
DNA: TGTGCCAGCAGCTCCAAACTAGCGGGGGGAGCGAGTGAGCAGTTCTTC
CDR3: CASSSKLAGGASEQFF

J: TRBJ1-4
D: -
size: -
V: TRBV20-1
DNA: TGCAGTGCTAGACGCGAGCCTGAAAAACTGTTTTTT
CDR3: CSARREPEKLFF

J: TRBJ2-1
D: -
size: -
V: TRBV14
DNA: TGTGCCAGCAGCCAACAGGGTCCTGAGTTCTTC
CDR3: CASSQQGPEFF

J: TRBJ1-2
D: TRBD1
size: few
V: TRBV10-3
DNA: TGTGCCATCAGTGCAGGGGGCCACTATGGCTACACCTTC
CDR3: CAISAGGHYGYTF

J: TRBJ2-5
D: TRBD2
size: -
V: TRBV19
DNA: TGTGCCAGTAGTTCCCGTGCGAGCGGGAACCGAGAGACCCAGTACTTC
CDR3: CASSSRASGNRETQYF

J: TRBJ2-7
D: -
size: -
V: TRBV19
DNA: TGTGCCTCCCACCGGGGGGCGGGCTCCTACGAGCAGTACTTC
CDR3: CASHRGAGSYEQYF

J: TRBJ2-7
D: -
size: -
V: TRBV7-2
DNA: TGTGCCAGCAGCCCCCGGACACGAGACTACGAGCAGTACTTC
CDR3: CASSPRTRDYEQYF

J: TRBJ1-6
D: -
size: many
V: TRBV2
DNA: TGTGCCAGCCGGGGAAGCCAAAATTCACCCCTCCACTTT
CDR3: CASRGSQNSPLHF

J: TRBJ2-5
D: -
size: many
V: TRBV11-2
DNA: TGTGCCAGCAGCTTAGTTGGCTCCCTCCCAGGGACCCAGTACTTC
CDR3: CASSLVGSLPGTQYF

J: TRBJ2-7
D: -
size: -
V: TRBV7-9
DNA: TGTGCCAGCAGCTTAGACCCAGACTACGAGCAGTACTTC
CDR3: CASSLDPDYEQYF

J: TRBJ2-7
D: -
size: -
V: TRBV7-9
DNA: TGTGCCAGCAGCTTAATACCGGGCGAGCAGTACTTC
CDR3: CASSLIPGEQYF

J: TRBJ2-7
D: TRBD1
size: many
V: TRBV28
DNA: TGTGCCAGCAGTAAGACAGGGCTTATCTACGAGCAGTACTTC
CDR3: CASSKTGLIYEQYF

J: TRBJ2-1
D: -
size: many
V: TRBV5-1
DNA: TGCGCCAGCAGCTTGGGCCCCCAGGGTGGGGATGGTGAGCAGTTCTTC
CDR3: CASSLGPQGGDGEQFF

J: TRBJ1-2
D: TRBD1
size: few
V: TRBV7-6
DNA: TGTGCCAGCACCCCGGGACAGGGAGATGGCTACACCTTC
CDR3: CASTPGQGDGYTF

J: TRBJ2-3
D: -
size: many
V: TRBV6-2/TRBV6-3
DNA: TGTGCCAGCAGCCCCACCGGCGGTCCCACAGGGACGCAGTATTTT
CDR3: CASSPTGGPTGTQYF

J: TRBJ2-1
D: -
size: many
V: TRBV6-1
DNA: TGTGCCAGCACCCCAGGGGAGGCCTACAATGAGCAGTTCTTC
CDR3: CASTPGEAYNEQFF

J: TRBJ1-4
D: -
size: many
V: TRBV4-1
DNA: TGCGCCAGCAGCCAAGAAAGGTCTGCAGGGATTGAAAAACTGTTTTTT
CDR3: CASSQERSAGIEKLFF

J: TRBJ2-6
D: -
size: -
V: TRBV18
DNA: TGTGCCAGCTCAGATTACCCTGGAGAGCTAGCCGTCTCTGGGGCCAACGTCCTGACTTTC
CDR3: CASSDYPGELAVSGANVLTF

J: TRBJ1-2
D: TRBD1
size: many
V: TRBV19
DNA: TGTGCCAGTAGTGCGGGGACAGTTCCTGGGGGCTACACCTTC
CDR3: CASSAGTVPGGYTF

J: TRBJ2-2
D: -
size: -
V: TRBV7-9
DNA: TGTGCCAGCAGCCCTCCCCGGGGGCCTTTT
CDR3: CASSPPRGPF

J: TRBJ2-3
D: TRBD2
size: -
V: TRBV7-9
DNA: TGTGCCAGCTGGGCTAGCGGGAGGCGAGATACGCAGTATTTT
CDR3: CASWASGRRDTQYF

J: TRBJ2-7
D: -
size: many
V: TRBV9
DNA: TGTGCCAGCAGCCTACGCCAGACTAGGGGCGAGCAGTACTTC
CDR3: CASSLRQTRGEQYF

J: TRBJ1-1
D: TRBD1
size: -
V: TRBV19
DNA: TGTGCCACTGACAGGGGGATGAACACTGAAGCTTTCTTT
CDR3: CATDRGMNTEAFF

J: TRBJ1-2
D: -
size: many
V: TRBV5-1
DNA: TGCGCCAGCAGCAAGGACGGCACTAACTATGGCTACACCTTC
CDR3: CASSKDGTNYGYTF

J: TRBJ2-1
D: -
size: many
V: TRBV10-3
DNA: TGTGCCACAGGTCCCGAGGGGCTAGAGCAGTTCTTC
CDR3: CATGPEGLEQFF

J: TRBJ1-1
D: -
size: -
V: TRBV20-1
DNA: TGCAGTGCTAAGATAGGTACAACAGTAAACACTGAAGCTTTCTTT
CDR3: CSAKIGTTVNTEAFF

J: TRBJ2-2
D: -
size: -
V: TRBV10-3
DNA: TGTGCCAGCAGTTACCGGAGCCAGGGAGTGCAGGACACCGGGGAGCTGTTTTTT
CDR3: CASSYRSQGVQDTGELFF

J: TRBJ2-7
D: -
size: -
V: TRBV29-1
DNA: TGCAGCGTTGAAGCCCCTACCGATGGGTACTCATCCTACGAGCAGTACTTC
CDR3: CSVEAPTDGYSSYEQYF

J: TRBJ1-5
D: -
size: once
V: TRBV7-2
DNA: TGTGCCAGCAGCCCGCAGGGGAGAATAAATCAGCCCCAGCATTTT
CDR3: CASSPQGRINQPQHF

J: TRBJ1-5
D: -
size: many
V: TRBV19
DNA: TGTGCCAGTAGTAGGGGCCGGAGCAATCAGCCCCAGCATTTT
CDR3: CASSRGRSNQPQHF

J: TRBJ1-3
D: -
size: -
V: TRBV20-1
DNA: TGCAGTGCTGGGGTGAATAGGGTAGGTGGAAACACCATATATTTT
CDR3: CSAGVNRVGGNTIYF

J: TRBJ2-5
D: -
size: -
V: TRBV19
DNA: TGTGCCAGTAGTGGGGCCCAGCAAGAGACCCAGTACTTC
CDR3: CASSGAQQETQYF